This TCR beta chain is from a study of blood T cell repertoires in COVID-19. For the study at large: Collection of acute and convalescent COVID-19 samples took place in the United States, Italy and Spain. The analysed material was cDNA or gDNA that came from T cells, B-cell-depleted T cells, or PBMCs.

Authors' data handling: The authors estimated nucleated cell counts from reference gene primer amplification. Here immunoSEQ multiplex PCR was the method, and the copy in TCRdb shows in-frame clones only, minus some. V and J calls and clone size are as listed in that table; D and trimming were resolved from the DNA. Of over 60,000 clones listed, roughly 79% were seen once; the top ten hold 25% to 40%. The CDR3 runs 14 residues. CDR1 is SNHLY, CDR2 FYNNEI, per germline. V gave up 4 bases and J gave up 3 bases, with 11 bases separating them. The receptor comes from a human donor in a cohort sampled during active COVID-19. The chain carries TRBV2 and TRBJ2-3; maybe TRBD2 (6 bases). Sequencing was carried out using peripheral blood. The CDR3 loop is CASSGLARTDTQYF. The CDR3 nucleotides are TGTGCCAGCAGTGGCCTAGCGAGGACAGATACGCAGTATTTT.